The 2 T cell receptor beta chains below all came from one sample that was sequenced in a study of shared clonotypes between healthy human individuals. Libraries were prepared by immunoSEQ multiplex PCR; TCRdb keeps only in-frame clonotypes and omits some of them. The table has fewer than 1.6 million clones, around 98.5% seen once. The sequenced material came from naive CD4+ T cells sorted from blood. This sample's subset: CD45RA+ positively selected. All receptors derive from a man aged 30 to 39 in good health.

The chain links TRBV29-1 to TRBJ2-7; 9 bases map to TRBD1. Trimming removed 8 bases from V and 0 bases from J; junction bases left unmatched: 14. CDR3 length equals 16 residues. Germline V gives CDR1 SQVTM, CDR2 ANQGSEA. The CDR3 protein is CSNERGPGQGSYEQYF. The CDR3 DNA reads TGCAGCAATGAAAGGGGTCCGGGACAGGGCTCCTACGAGCAGTACTTC.

This clone has a single count. The chain combines TRBV2 with TRBJ1-4; tentatively, D is TRBD1 (6 bases). Germline CDR1 SNHLY, CDR2 FYNNEI. The CDR3 is made up of 16 amino acids. Trimming removed 4 bases from V and 8 bases from J, with 20 bases in between. The CDR3 DNA follows: TGTGCCAGCAGTGCCGAAGGGACACGCAGCGGAGAAAAACTGTTTTTT. It codes for CASSAEGTRSGEKLFF.